This T cell receptor beta chain stems from a study of blood T cells in healthy people across ages. Broader study findings: Higher diversity and more naive CD4+ cells were features of long-lived donors, compared to aged donors.

It was with a sample-barcoded 5' primer and a J-beta primer mix that a second PCR of roughly 7 to 11 cycles was run. A template-switch adaptor that had 12 random nucleotides put a tag on each cDNA molecule. TCRdb re-derived calls from the 5' RACE reads in MiXCR, one entry per CDR3 protein. Among hundreds of thousands of distinct CDR3 sequences listed, roughly three fifths were seen once. The authors extracted at least 6 micrograms of total RNA per sample. As regards this clonotype: What it binds is unknown.

The ends were cut back, 4 bases at V and 0 bases at J, with 14 bases in the middle. Germline CDR1 KGHDR, CDR2 SFDVKD. The CDR3 covers 16 residues. The TCR originated in a man between 60 and 70 years old in good health. Sequencing used blood. The chain has TRBV24-1 and TRBJ2-5; D is perhaps TRBD1 or TRBD2 (6 bases each). The CDR3 sequence: CATSEGAGRYQETQYF. CDR3 DNA sequence: TGTGCCACCAGTGAGGGGGCAGGGAGGTACCAAGAGACCCAGTACTTC.